This section outlines one T cell receptor beta chain sequence together with its context. Its antigen is not identified. TCRdb reprocessed the reads via MiXCR and lists one record per CDR3 protein. Among over 150,000 distinct CDR3 sequences listed, about 18% were seen once. This sample is part of a study of T cell repertoires in cytomegalovirus infection. Study as a whole: Public signatures in TCR beta pointed to CMV infection and matching HLA type.

Findings of the study overall: Cumulated frequencies of public TCR beta families served to identify carriers of CMV plus the relevant HLA. CMV-specific TCR beta clonotypes restricted by HLA-C dominated the ex vivo response.

V was pared by 4 bases and J by 7 bases, with 11 bases between. Germline loops: CDR1 SGDLS, CDR2 YYNGEE. The CDR3 is 12 residues long. The sequenced sample was CD8+ T cells from PBMCs. The sequence was obtained from a human donor in good health (CMV status not recorded). Some clones in this sample may be carry-over from other donors' samples. The chain links TRBV9 to TRBJ1-1; D may be TRBD1 (5 bases). As DNA, the CDR3 is TGTGCCAGCAGCAACATTAGGGGTGAAGCTTTCTTT. The encoded protein is CASSNIRGEAFF.